Each of the 10 T cell receptor beta chains below was sequenced from the same sample in a study of blood T cell repertoires in COVID-19. The protocol was immunoSEQ multiplex PCR, while the TCRdb copy is restricted to in-frame clones and leaves out a portion. The profile shows over 200,000 clones, less than 85% of them singletons. The specimen was PBMCs or T cells enriched from blood (not recorded which). The receptors were sampled from a man in his sixties who had recovered from COVID-19.

This clone came up once. The chain joins TRBV5-4 to TRBJ1-4; a weak D match, TRBD1 (5 bases). CDR1 is SGHNT, CDR2 YYREEE, per germline (reference sequence). The CDR3 runs 16 residues. The germline V and J ends were trimmed by 2 bases and 0 bases, with 11 bases remaining between them. In nucleotides, the CDR3 is TGTGCCAGCAGCTTCGGGGAGGGGCCAACTAATGAAAAACTGTTTTTT. This sequence encodes CASSFGEGPTNEKLFF.

The chain carries TRBV27 and TRBJ2-2; D possibly corresponds to TRBD1 (6 bases). Per germline, CDR1 MNHEY and CDR2 SMNVEV (reference sequence). Trimming cost V 4 bases and J 2 bases, with 11 bases left between them. The CDR3 spans 15 residues. CDR3: CASSSQGPNTGELFF. CDR3 DNA: TGTGCCAGCAGTTCCCAGGGGCCCAACACCGGGGAGCTGTTTTTT.

The chain employs TRBV5-6 and TRBJ2-2, with D maybe TRBD1 (6 bases). Germline CDR1 SGHDT, CDR2 YYEEEE. This CDR3 has 15 amino acids. Trimming took 4 bases from V and 6 from J, leaving 16 bases between them. CDR3 loop: CASSRYRVVAGELFF. CDR3 DNA sequence: TGTGCCAGCAGCCGTTACAGGGTAGTTGCCGGGGAGCTGTTTTTT.

The genes are TRBV19 and TRBJ1-6; D unclear. Germline loops: CDR1 LNHDA, CDR2 SQIVND (reference sequence). V dropped 5 bases and J dropped 10 bases, with 18 bases sitting between them. The CDR3 spans 15 residues. For the CDR3, the DNA is TGTGCCAGTAGTCACTCGCGGGGTCTATCCTCACCCCTCCACTTT. It encodes CASSHSRGLSSPLHF.

The chain uses TRBV6-5 and TRBJ1-5, with TRBD1 as a possible D gene (6 bases). Per germline, CDR1 MNHEY and CDR2 SVGAGI. V lost 6 bases to trimming and J lost 15 bases, with 21 bases between them. The CDR3 contains 13 residues. The CDR3 DNA is TGTGCCAGCAGGGCCGGACAGTCCGCCGGTAGGCATTTT. Protein product: CASRAGQSAGRHF.

This chain connects TRBV3-1 (or the pseudogene TRBV3-2) to TRBJ1-2, with 8 bases lining up with TRBD1. The length of the CDR3 is 14 residues. CDR1 and CDR2 (germline): LGHDT, YNNKEL (reference sequence). With 0 bases clipped from V and 6 bases from J, the junction kept 3 bases outside the gene matches. The DNA of the CDR3 is TGTGCCAGCAGCCAAGAACCGGGACAGGATGGCTACACCTTC. Translation: CASSQEPGQDGYTF.

V gene TRBV7-9 combines with J gene TRBJ1-3; D remains unclear. Germline loops: CDR1 SEHNR, CDR2 FQNEAQ (reference sequence). V lost 1 base and J lost 1, with 5 bases in between. The CDR3 extends over 14 amino acids. The CDR3 DNA reads as TGTGCCAGCAGCTTAGTACAGTCTGGAAACACCATATATTTT. Protein: CASSLVQSGNTIYF.

V and J are TRBV6-6 and TRBJ1-2, with a possible D match to TRBD1 (5 bases). The CDR3 extends over 14 amino acids. Between the trimmed V and J ends, which lost 5 bases and 6 bases, there was a span of 16 bases. Looked up from germline, CDR1 is MNHNY and CDR2 is SVGAGI (reference sequence). The CDR3 loop is CASSPQVSVDGYTF. The CDR3 DNA reads TGTGCCAGCAGTCCACAGGTTTCCGTAGATGGCTACACCTTC.

V usage is TRBV2 and J usage is TRBJ1-1, with a tentative D call TRBD1 (5 bases). This CDR3 has 14 residues. Trimming took 5 bases from V and 2 from J, leaving 12 bases between them. Germline V gene sequence: CDR1 SNHLY, CDR2 FYNNEI. CDR3 in amino acids: CASSRQHTNTEAFF. CDR3 nucleotides: TGTGCCAGCAGTAGACAGCATACTAACACTGAAGCTTTCTTT.

The J gene is TRBJ1-4, the V gene TRBV4-3; 9 nucleotides line up with TRBD1. This CDR3 contains 19 residues. J was trimmed by 2 bases and V by 2 bases; bases with no gene match: 12. CDR1 LGHNA and CDR2 YSLEER come from the germline V gene. CDR3 sequence: CASSQNLGTGLSTNEKLFF. DNA of the CDR3: TGCGCCAGCAGCCAAAACCTTGGGACAGGGCTCTCCACTAATGAAAAACTGTTTTTT.